Below, 27 T cell receptor beta chains from the same sample are listed, as sequenced in a study of T cell repertoires in cytomegalovirus infection. From the reads, TCRdb called clonotypes with MiXCR, one entry per CDR3 protein. In the table there are around 290,000 distinct CDR3 sequences, about a quarter of which are singletons. The sample was PBMCs. The receptors come from a human donor in good health (CMV status not recorded). Some clones in this sample may be carry-over from other donors' samples.

The chain joins TRBV5-1 to TRBJ2-7, with 8 bases aligning to TRBD1. This CDR3 spans 14 amino acids. Unmatched junction bases numbered 8, after V lost 4 bases and J lost 5 bases. CDR1 is SGHRS, CDR2 YFSETQ, per germline. The CDR3 sequence: CASSPTGGKDEQYF. The CDR3 bases are TGCGCCAGCAGCCCCACAGGGGGGAAGGACGAGCAGTACTTC. Together with reference TRBV5-1 and TRBJ2-7, the CDR3 gives the full variable domain: KAGVTQTPRYLIKTRGQQVTLSCSPISGHRSVSWYQQTPGQGLQFLFEYFSETQRNKGNFPGRFSGRQFSNSRSEMNVSTLELGDSALYLCASSPTGGKDEQYFGPGTRLTVT.

The chain links TRBV28 to TRBJ2-1; 8 nucleotides agree with TRBD1. Germline V CDR1 and CDR2: MDHEN, SYDVKM. V was pared by 0 bases and J by 8 bases, with 3 bases of the junction left unmatched. This CDR3 spans 14 amino acids. CDR3 in amino acids: CASSLWQGADEQFF. The CDR3 region has the DNA TGTGCCAGCAGTTTATGGCAGGGGGCGGATGAGCAGTTCTTC.

The V and J genes are TRBV7-6 and TRBJ2-7; 8 bases line up with TRBD1. The ends lost 5 bases at V and 5 bases at J; junction bases unmatched: 5. The CDR3 length is 13 residues. From germline, CDR1 is SGHVS and CDR2 FNYEAQ. The CDR3: CASSRDRKDEQYF. The CDR3 bases are TGTGCCAGCAGCCGGGACAGGAAAGACGAGCAGTACTTC.

Only a few counts were recorded for this clonotype. The chain is built from TRBV15 and TRBJ2-3; D is perhaps TRBD1 or TRBD2 (6 bases each). The germline gives CDR1 LNHNV, CDR2 YYDKDF (reference sequence). V shed 1 base and J shed 4 bases, with 9 bases lying between them. The CDR3 is 14 amino acids. The CDR3 is CATSRGGASDTQYF. The CDR3 region has the DNA TGTGCCACCAGCAGAGGGGGGGCTTCAGATACGCAGTATTTT. Full variable domain (outside the CDR3, taken from reference TRBV15 and TRBJ2-3): DAMVIQNPRYQVTQFGKPVTLSCSQTLNHNVMYWYQQKSSQAPKLLFHYYDKDFNNEADTPDNFQSRRPNTSFCFLDIRSPGLGDTAMYLCATSRGGASDTQYFGPGTRLTVL.

The chain joins TRBV6-5 to TRBJ1-1; D is ambiguous. The CDR3 consists of 17 residues. Germline CDR1 reads MNHEY; CDR2 reads SVGAGI. The V end lost 4 bases, the J end lost 0 bases, and 18 bases lay between the germline ends. In DNA form, the CDR3 reads TGTGCCAGCAGTTTGGGTGGACCCTATGGCATGAACACTGAAGCTTTCTTT. Translating it yields CASSLGGPYGMNTEAFF.

This chain links TRBV20-1 with TRBJ1-5; no clear D gene. The V end was cut by 3 bases, the J end by 0 bases, with 9 bases between. The CDR3 sequence is 14 residues long. Germline CDR1 and CDR2: DFQATT and SNEGSKA (reference sequence). CDR3 coding DNA: TGCAGTGCTAGGGTTGTCGGTAGCAATCAGCCCCAGCATTTT. Its protein product is CSARVVGSNQPQHF.

This clonotype appeared a few times. This rearrangement joins TRBV6-2 or TRBV6-3 to TRBJ1-1; 8 nucleotides match TRBD1. V was clipped by 7 bases and J by 4 bases; unmatched bases: 8. The germline V gene encodes CDR1 MNHEY and CDR2 SVGEGT. CDR3 length: 14 residues. The CDR3 here is CASTPGQGGTEAFF. CDR3 coding DNA: TGTGCCAGCACCCCTGGACAGGGTGGCACTGAAGCTTTCTTT.

The chain recombines TRBV20-1 with TRBJ1-5; D unresolved. Germline assignment: CDR1 DFQATT and CDR2 SNEGSKA (reference sequence). The CDR3 has 13 amino acids. V was shortened by 7 bases and J by 3 bases, with 13 bases between the two germline ends. The CDR3 nucleotides are TGCAGTGTTAGGACCGTGGACAATCAGCCCCAGCATTTT. Translation gives CSVRTVDNQPQHF.

Comment on this clonotype: This may stem from a read error, because a much larger clone lies one nucleotide away. It is likely a read error, because the conserved phenylalanine at the end of the CDR3 is missing. This chain links TRBV7-2 with TRBJ2-5, with 10 bases fitting TRBD1. The V segment lost 4 bases and the J segment 5 bases; nucleotides outside the gene matches: 10. In germline, CDR1 is SGHTA, CDR2 FQGNSA. The CDR3 is made up of 16 amino acids. The CDR3: CASSYFGDRGWETQYS. The CDR3 region has the DNA TGTGCCAGCAGCTACTTTGGGGACAGGGGATGGGAGACCCAGTACTCC.

This sequence joins TRBV28 and TRBJ2-1; D unresolved. Trimming cost V 2 bases and J 5 bases, with 7 bases left between them. Germline V lookup: CDR1 MDHEN, CDR2 SYDVKM. The CDR3 extends over 13 amino acids. The CDR3 region has the DNA TGTGCCAGCAGTTTAGTATCAGACAATGAGCAGTTCTTC. It codes for CASSLVSDNEQFF.

This clonotype was counted a few times. This CDR3 reads CASSTQGSSTDTQYF. The DNA for the CDR3 is TGTGCCAGCAGCACACAGGGATCCAGCACAGATACGCAGTATTTT. The chain is built from TRBV7-3 and TRBJ2-3; D possibly corresponds to TRBD1 (6 bases). The germline V and J ends were trimmed by 5 bases and 0 bases, with 12 bases remaining between them. The CDR3 runs to 15 residues. The V gene's germline CDR1 is SGHTA and CDR2 FQGTGA.

This clonotype was seen more than once but under ten times. V gene TRBV11-3 combines with J gene TRBJ2-1; 8 bases map to TRBD2. After removal of 2 bases from V and 6 bases from J, the junction contained 6 bases not matched to a gene. This CDR3 is built from 15 residues. Germline CDR1 and CDR2: SGHNT and YENEEA. Here the CDR3 reads CASSLYGLAGNEQFF. CDR3 nucleotides: TGTGCCAGCAGCTTATACGGGCTAGCGGGCAATGAGCAGTTCTTC.

The chain is built from TRBV20-1 and TRBJ2-1; possibly TRBD1 or TRBD2 for D (6 bases each). The CDR3 is 16 residues long. Deletions cut 3 bases from V and 6 bases from J, with 21 bases between. Per germline, CDR1 DFQATT and CDR2 SNEGSKA (reference sequence). CDR3 in amino acids: CSASGSFGGDINEQFF. CDR3 nucleotide sequence: TGCAGTGCTAGTGGTTCGTTCGGGGGCGACATCAATGAGCAGTTCTTC.

This clonotype was recorded a few times. V and J are TRBV11-2 and TRBJ1-4, with a tentative D call TRBD1 (5 bases). The CDR3 sequence is 17 residues long. Per germline, CDR1 SGHAT and CDR2 FQNNGV. Trimming cost V 5 bases and J 2 bases, with 18 bases left between them. In DNA, the CDR3 is TGTGCCAGCAGCCCTATAGCTGGGACGGCGACTAATGAAAAACTGTTTTTT. Its protein product is CASSPIAGTATNEKLFF.

This clonotype was counted between two and nine times. CDR3 DNA sequence: TGTGCCACCAGCAGAGAGACCGGGGAGCTGTTTTTT. It specifies CATSRETGELFF. V usage is TRBV15 and J usage is TRBJ2-2; D remains unclear. Per germline, CDR1 LNHNV and CDR2 YYDKDF (reference sequence). The CDR3 runs 12 residues. V was trimmed by 0 bases and J by 5 bases, leaving 1 base between them.

V is TRBV5-1 and J is TRBJ2-4, with a tentative D call TRBD1 (5 bases). Germline V gene sequence: CDR1 SGHRS, CDR2 YFSETQ. This CDR3 region has 16 residues. The V and J ends lost 1 base and 0 bases respectively, with 11 bases between them. The CDR3 bases are TGCGCCAGCAGCTTGCAGGGTGATCTAGCCAAAAACATTCAGTACTTC. It encodes CASSLQGDLAKNIQYF.

This clonotype was counted between two and nine times. CDR3 sequence (DNA): TGTGCCATCAGTGGGGGTAGCGGGAGCTACGAGCAGTACTTC. This codes for CAISGGSGSYEQYF. J is TRBJ2-7 and V is TRBV10-3; 9 nucleotides align to TRBD2. The V gene end was trimmed by 4 bases and the J gene end by 3 bases; junction bases not matched to a gene: 4. Germline CDR1 reads ENHRY; CDR2 reads SYGVKD. This CDR3 has 14 residues.

In this sample, this clonotype turned up many times. V gene TRBV6-6 combines with J gene TRBJ1-1; D may be TRBD1 (5 bases). The CDR3 extends over 13 amino acids. Germline V CDR1 and CDR2: MNHNY, SVGAGI (reference sequence). Between the trimmed V and J ends, which lost 6 bases and 1 base, there was a span of 9 bases. This CDR3 is CASSEGANTEAFF. In DNA, the CDR3 is TGTGCCAGCAGCGAAGGGGCGAACACTGAAGCTTTCTTT.

This sequence joins TRBV11-2 and TRBJ1-3; TRBD1 is a possible D gene (6 bases). This CDR3 region has 16 residues. V was shortened by 2 bases and J by 0 bases, with 11 bases between the two germline ends. In germline, CDR1 is SGHAT, CDR2 FQNNGV. The CDR3 loop is CASSLIVQGSGNTIYF. CDR3 in DNA: TGTGCCAGCAGCTTAATCGTACAGGGCTCTGGAAACACCATATATTTT.

At least ten counts were recorded for this clonotype. The J gene is TRBJ2-7, the V gene TRBV28; a possible D gene is TRBD1 (6 bases). This CDR3 has 16 amino acids. V was cut by 1 base and J by 4 bases, with 17 bases left in between. Germline values: CDR1 MDHEN, CDR2 SYDVKM. The DNA for the CDR3 is TGTGCCAGCAGTTTATCGATGGGGGCCCAAGGGTACGAGCAGTACTTC. Residues: CASSLSMGAQGYEQYF. Supplemented by reference TRBV28 and TRBJ2-7, the full variable domain reads DVKVTQSSRYLVKRTGEKVFLECVQDMDHENMFWYRQDPGLGLRLIYFSYDVKMKEKGDIPEGYSVSREKKERFSLILESASTNQTSMYLCASSLSMGAQGYEQYFGPGTRLTVT.

The chain has TRBV4-1 and TRBJ2-3, with 16 bases aligning to TRBD2. Germline trimming cut 2 bases from V and 3 bases from J; bases unmatched to any gene: 8. The CDR3 has 19 residues. In germline, CDR1 is MGHRA, CDR2 YSYEKL. The CDR3 DNA follows: TGCGCCAGCAGCCAACGCCGGGGACTAGCGGGGGGGCGGACAGATACGCAGTATTTT. This encodes CASSQRRGLAGGRTDTQYF.

As to this clonotype: A read error may explain this, as a much larger clone is one base away. V and J are TRBV6-6 and TRBJ1-1; D call uncertain. The CDR3 has 12 amino acids. CDR1 is MNHNY and CDR2 is SVGAGI in the germline V gene (reference sequence). DNA of the CDR3: TGTGCCAGCAGTTACTCGAGGGCTGAAGCTGTCTTT. Encoded protein: CASSYSRAEAVF.

The rearrangement joins TRBV7-9 to TRBJ1-5; D ambiguous. Trimming took off 1 base at V and 0 bases at J, with 7 bases between the two ends. In germline, CDR1 is SEHNR, CDR2 FQNEAQ (reference sequence). The CDR3 has 15 residues. The CDR3 DNA reads TGTGCCAGCAGCTTAGAAGGTACTAGCAATCAGCCCCAGCATTTT. Its translation: CASSLEGTSNQPQHF.

This chain joins TRBV30 and TRBJ2-1, with TRBD2 identical over 7 bases. This CDR3 comprises 14 residues. With 4 bases clipped from V and 6 bases from J, the junction kept 9 bases outside the gene matches. The germline V gene encodes CDR1 GTSNPN and CDR2 SVGIG (reference sequence). CDR3 DNA sequence: TGTGCCTGGAAATCCTCGCGGGGGAGCAATGAGCAGTTCTTC. Translation gives CAWKSSRGSNEQFF.

This clonotype has just one count. This could be a read error, since a much larger clone is one nucleotide away. CDR3 nucleotides: TGTGCCAGCAGTTTTTACGGGACTAGCGGGCCCCCGGGCTACAATGAGCAGTTCTTC. Translated: CASSFYGTSGPPGYNEQFF. V usage is TRBV6-2 or TRBV6-3 and J usage is TRBJ2-1; 12 bases match TRBD2. This CDR3 contains 19 residues. Looked up from germline, CDR1 is MNHEY and CDR2 is SVGEGT. J lost 3 bases, V lost 4 bases, and 13 bases had no gene match.

The gene calls are TRBV6-6 and TRBJ2-1; D call uncertain. V shed 6 bases and J shed 0 bases, with 15 bases lying between them. The CDR3 is 16 residues long. Looked up from germline, CDR1 is MNHNY and CDR2 is SVGAGI (reference sequence). Written as DNA, the CDR3 is TGTGCCAGCAGGCACGGCAGTGCACCCTCCTACAATGAGCAGTTCTTC. This sequence encodes CASRHGSAPSYNEQFF.

The rearrangement uses TRBV6-5 and TRBJ2-2, with D possibly matching TRBD2 (6 bases). V dropped 6 bases and J dropped 2 bases, with 10 bases sitting between them. Germline V gene lookup returns CDR1 MNHEY and CDR2 SVGAGI. The CDR3 loop spans 14 amino acids. CDR3 nucleotides: TGTGCCAGCAGAGTACTAGCTAACACCGGGGAGCTGTTTTTT. Protein sequence: CASRVLANTGELFF.